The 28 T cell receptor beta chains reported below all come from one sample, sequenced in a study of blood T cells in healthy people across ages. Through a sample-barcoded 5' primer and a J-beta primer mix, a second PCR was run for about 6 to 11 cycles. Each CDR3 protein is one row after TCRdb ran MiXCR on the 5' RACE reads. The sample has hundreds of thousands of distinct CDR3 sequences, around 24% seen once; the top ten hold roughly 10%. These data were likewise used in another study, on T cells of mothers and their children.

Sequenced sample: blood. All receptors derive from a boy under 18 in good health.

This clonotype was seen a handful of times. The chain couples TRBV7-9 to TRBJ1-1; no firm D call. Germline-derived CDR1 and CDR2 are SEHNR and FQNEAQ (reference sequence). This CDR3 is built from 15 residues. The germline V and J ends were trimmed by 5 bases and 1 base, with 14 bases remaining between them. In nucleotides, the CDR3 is TGTGCCAGCAGCCGCCCTGGACTGGAGAACACTGAAGCTTTCTTT. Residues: CASSRPGLENTEAFF.

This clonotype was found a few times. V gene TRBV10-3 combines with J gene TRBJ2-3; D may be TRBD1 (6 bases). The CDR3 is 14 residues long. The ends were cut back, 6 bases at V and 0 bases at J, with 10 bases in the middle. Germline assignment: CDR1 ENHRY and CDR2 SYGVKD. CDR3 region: CAIRLQGSTDTQYF. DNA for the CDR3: TGTGCCATCAGGCTGCAGGGGAGCACAGATACGCAGTATTTT.

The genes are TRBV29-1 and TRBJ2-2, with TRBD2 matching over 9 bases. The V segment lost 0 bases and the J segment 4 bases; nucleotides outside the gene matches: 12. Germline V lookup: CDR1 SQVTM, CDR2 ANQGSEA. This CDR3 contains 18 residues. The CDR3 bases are TGCAGCGTTGAAGAAGGGCCTAGCGGGGAGGAGACCACCGGGGAGCTGTTTTTT. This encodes CSVEEGPSGEETTGELFF.

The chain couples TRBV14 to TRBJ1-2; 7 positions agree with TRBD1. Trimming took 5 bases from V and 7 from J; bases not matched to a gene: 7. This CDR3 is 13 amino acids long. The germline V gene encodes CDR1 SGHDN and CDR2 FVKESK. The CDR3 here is CASSDTGVSGYTF. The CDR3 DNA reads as TGTGCCAGCAGCGATACAGGGGTCAGTGGCTACACCTTC. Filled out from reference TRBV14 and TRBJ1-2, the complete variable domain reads EAGVTQFPSHSVIEKGQTVTLRCDPISGHDNLYWYRRVMGKEIKFLLHFVKESKQDESGMPNNRFLAERTGGTYSTLKVQPAELEDSGVYFCASSDTGVSGYTFGSGTRLTVV.

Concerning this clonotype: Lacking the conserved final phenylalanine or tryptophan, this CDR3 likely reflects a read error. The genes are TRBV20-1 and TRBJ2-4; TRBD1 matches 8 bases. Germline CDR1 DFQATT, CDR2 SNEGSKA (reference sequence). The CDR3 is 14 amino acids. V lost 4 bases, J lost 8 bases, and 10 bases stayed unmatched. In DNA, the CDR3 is TGCAGTGCTACCCGGACAGGGCAACAGGACATTCAGTACCTC. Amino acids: CSATRTGQQDIQYL.

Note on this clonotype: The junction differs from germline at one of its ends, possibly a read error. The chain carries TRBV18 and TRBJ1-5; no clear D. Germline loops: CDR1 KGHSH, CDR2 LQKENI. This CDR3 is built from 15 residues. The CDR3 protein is CASSPAYTENQPQHF. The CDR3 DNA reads TGTGCCAGCTCACCAGCGTACACCGAAAATCAACCCCAGCATTTT.

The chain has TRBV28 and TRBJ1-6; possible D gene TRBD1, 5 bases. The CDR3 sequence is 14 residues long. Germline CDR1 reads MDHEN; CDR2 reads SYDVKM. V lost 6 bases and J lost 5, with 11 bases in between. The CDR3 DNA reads TGTGCCAGCAGCTGGACAAGTCATAATTCACCCCTCCACTTT. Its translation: CASSWTSHNSPLHF.

The CDR3 sequence is CASIGRGGHYEQYF. The CDR3 DNA reads TGTGCCAGCATCGGTCGGGGGGGACACTACGAGCAGTACTTC. V gene TRBV2 combines with J gene TRBJ2-7, with 8 bases that match TRBD2. Germline-derived CDR1 and CDR2 are SNHLY and FYNNEI. V lost 7 bases to trimming and J lost 3 bases; unmatched junction nucleotides: 8. The CDR3 covers 14 residues. Full variable domain (outside the CDR3, taken from reference TRBV2 and TRBJ2-7): EPEVTQTPSHQVTQMGQEVILRCVPISNHLYFYWYRQILGQKVEFLVSFYNNEISEKSEIFDDQFSVERPDGSNFTLKIRSTKLEDSAMYFCASIGRGGHYEQYFGPGTRLTVT.

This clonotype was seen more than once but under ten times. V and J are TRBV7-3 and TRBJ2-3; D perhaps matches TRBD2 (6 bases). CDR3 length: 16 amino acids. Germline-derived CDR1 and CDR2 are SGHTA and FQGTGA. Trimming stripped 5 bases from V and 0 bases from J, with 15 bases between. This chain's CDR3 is CASSLQGGRSTDTQYF. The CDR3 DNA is TGTGCCAGCAGCCTCCAAGGAGGGAGGAGCACAGATACGCAGTATTTT. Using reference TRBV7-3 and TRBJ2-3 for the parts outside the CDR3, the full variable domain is GAGVSQTPSNKVTEKGKYVELRCDPISGHTALYWYRQSLGQGPEFLIYFQGTGAADDSGLPNDRFFAVRPEGSVSTLKIQRTERGDSAVYLCASSLQGGRSTDTQYFGPGTRLTVL.

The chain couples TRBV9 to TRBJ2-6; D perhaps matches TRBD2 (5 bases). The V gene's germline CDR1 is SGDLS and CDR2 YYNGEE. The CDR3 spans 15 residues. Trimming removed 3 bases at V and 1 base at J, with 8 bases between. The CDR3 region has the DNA TGTGCCAGCAGCGATAGGACTTCTGGGGCCAACGTCCTGACTTTC. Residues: CASSDRTSGANVLTF.

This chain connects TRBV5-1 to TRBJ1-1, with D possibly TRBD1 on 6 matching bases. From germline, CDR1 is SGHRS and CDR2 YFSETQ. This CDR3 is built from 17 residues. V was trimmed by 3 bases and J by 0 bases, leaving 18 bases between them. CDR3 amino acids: CASSYLFWGAMNTEAFF. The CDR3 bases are TGCGCCAGCAGCTATCTATTCTGGGGGGCAATGAACACTGAAGCTTTCTTT.

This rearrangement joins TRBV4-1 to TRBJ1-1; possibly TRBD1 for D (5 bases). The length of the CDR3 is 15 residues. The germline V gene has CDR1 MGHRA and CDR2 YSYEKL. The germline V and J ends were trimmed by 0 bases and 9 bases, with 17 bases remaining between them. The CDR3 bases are TGCGCCAGCAGCCAAGATGAGGGGATCGGGACCAAAGCTTTCTTT. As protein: CASSQDEGIGTKAFF.

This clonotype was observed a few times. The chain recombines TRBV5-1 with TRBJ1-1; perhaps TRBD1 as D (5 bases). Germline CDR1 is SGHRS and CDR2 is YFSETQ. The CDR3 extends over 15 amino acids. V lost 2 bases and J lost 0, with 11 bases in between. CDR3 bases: TGCGCCAGCAGCTTTTTAGGACATCTGAACACTGAAGCTTTCTTT. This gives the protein CASSFLGHLNTEAFF.

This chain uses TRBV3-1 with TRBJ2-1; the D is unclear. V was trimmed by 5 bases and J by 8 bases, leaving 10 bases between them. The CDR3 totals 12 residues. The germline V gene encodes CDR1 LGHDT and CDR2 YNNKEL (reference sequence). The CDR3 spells CASSVGKDEQFF. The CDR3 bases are TGTGCCAGCAGCGTCGGCAAGGATGAGCAGTTCTTC.

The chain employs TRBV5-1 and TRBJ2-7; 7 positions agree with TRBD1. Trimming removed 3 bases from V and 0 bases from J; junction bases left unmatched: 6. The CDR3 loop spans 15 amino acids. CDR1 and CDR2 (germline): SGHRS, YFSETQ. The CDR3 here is CASSSGTANSYEQYF. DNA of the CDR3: TGCGCCAGCAGCTCCGGGACAGCTAACTCCTACGAGCAGTACTTC.

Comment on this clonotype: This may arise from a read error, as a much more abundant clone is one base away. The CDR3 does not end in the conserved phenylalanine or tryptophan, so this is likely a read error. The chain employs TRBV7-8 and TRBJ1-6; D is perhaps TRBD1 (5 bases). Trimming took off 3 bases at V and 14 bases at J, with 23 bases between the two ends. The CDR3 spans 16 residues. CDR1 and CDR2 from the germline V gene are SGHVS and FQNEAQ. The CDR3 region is CASSLGTVQSPWALHL. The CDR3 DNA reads TGTGCCAGCAGCTTGGGGACGGTACAGAGTCCTTGGGCCCTCCACTTG.

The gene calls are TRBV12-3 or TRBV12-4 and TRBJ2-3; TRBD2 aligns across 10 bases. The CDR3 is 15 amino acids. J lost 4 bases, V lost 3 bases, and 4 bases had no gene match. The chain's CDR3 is CASSFTSGVPDTQYF. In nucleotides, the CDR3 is TGTGCCAGCAGTTTCACTAGCGGGGTGCCAGATACGCAGTATTTT.

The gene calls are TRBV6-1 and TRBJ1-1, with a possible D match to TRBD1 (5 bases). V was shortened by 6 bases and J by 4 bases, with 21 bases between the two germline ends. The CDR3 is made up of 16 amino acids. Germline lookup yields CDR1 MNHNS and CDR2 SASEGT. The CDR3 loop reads CASSASGAGLATEAFF. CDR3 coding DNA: TGTGCCAGCAGCGCTAGCGGGGCAGGGTTGGCCACTGAAGCTTTCTTT.

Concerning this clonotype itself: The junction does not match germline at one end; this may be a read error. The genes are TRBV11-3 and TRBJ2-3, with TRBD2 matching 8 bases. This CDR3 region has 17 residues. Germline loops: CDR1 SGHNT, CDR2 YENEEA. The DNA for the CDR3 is TGTGCCAGCAGCATAGAATCCGGGACTAGAGACACAGATACGCAGTATTTT. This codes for CASSIESGTRDTDTQYF. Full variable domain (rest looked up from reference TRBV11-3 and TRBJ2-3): EAGVVQSPRYKIIEKKQPVAFWCNPISGHNTLYWYLQNLGQGPELLIRYENEEAVDDSQLPKDRFSAERLKGVDSTLKIQPAELGDSAVYLCASSIESGTRDTDTQYFGPGTRLTVL.

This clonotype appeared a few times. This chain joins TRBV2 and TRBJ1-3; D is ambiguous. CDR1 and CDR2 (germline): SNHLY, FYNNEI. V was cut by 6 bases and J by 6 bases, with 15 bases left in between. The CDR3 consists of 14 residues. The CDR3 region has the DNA TGTGCCAGCAGAGAGAGGGTAGTTGAAAACACCATATATTTT. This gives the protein CASRERVVENTIYF.

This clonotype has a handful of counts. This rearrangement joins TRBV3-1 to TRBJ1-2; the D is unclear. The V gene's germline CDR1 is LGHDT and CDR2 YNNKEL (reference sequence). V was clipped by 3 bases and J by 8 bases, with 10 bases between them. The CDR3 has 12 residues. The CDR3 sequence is CASSHFQRGYTF. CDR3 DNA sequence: TGTGCCAGCAGCCATTTCCAGCGCGGCTACACCTTC.

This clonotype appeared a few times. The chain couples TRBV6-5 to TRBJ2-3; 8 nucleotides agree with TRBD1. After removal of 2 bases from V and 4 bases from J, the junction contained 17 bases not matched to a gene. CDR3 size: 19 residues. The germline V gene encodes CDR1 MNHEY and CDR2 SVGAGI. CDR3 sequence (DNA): TGTGCCAGCAGTTACGTGTCCTCTTGGGGACAGGCGGCCCCAGATACGCAGTATTTT. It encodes CASSYVSSWGQAAPDTQYF.

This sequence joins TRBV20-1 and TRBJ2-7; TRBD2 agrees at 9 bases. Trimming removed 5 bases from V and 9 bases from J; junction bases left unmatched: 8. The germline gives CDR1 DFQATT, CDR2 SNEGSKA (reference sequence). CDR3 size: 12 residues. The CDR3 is CSALGLAGVQYF. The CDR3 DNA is TGCAGTGCTTTGGGACTAGCTGGGGTGCAGTACTTC.

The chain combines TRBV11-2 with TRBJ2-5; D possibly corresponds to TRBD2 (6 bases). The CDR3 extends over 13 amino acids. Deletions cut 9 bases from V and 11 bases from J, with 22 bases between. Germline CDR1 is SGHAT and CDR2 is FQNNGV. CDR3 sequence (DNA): TGTGCCAGTGGGACTCCGCTTAGCTACGGGCAGTACTTC. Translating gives CASGTPLSYGQYF.

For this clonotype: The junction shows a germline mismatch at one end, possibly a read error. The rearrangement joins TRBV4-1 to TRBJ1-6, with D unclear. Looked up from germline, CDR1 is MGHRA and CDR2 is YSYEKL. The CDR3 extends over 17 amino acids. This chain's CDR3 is CASSQGSLFPGNLPLHF. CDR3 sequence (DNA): TGCGCCAGCAGCCAAGGCTCCCTTTTCCCTGGGAATTTACCCCTCCACTTT.

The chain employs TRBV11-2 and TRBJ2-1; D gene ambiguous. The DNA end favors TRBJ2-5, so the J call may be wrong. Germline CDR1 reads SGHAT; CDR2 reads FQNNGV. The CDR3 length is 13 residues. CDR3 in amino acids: CASSSVKGETQYF. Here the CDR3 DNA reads TGTGCCAGCAGCTCCGTTAAGGGAGAGACCCAGTACTTC.

CDR3 sequence (DNA): TGTGCCAGCAGAAAACAGGGGCACGAGCAGTACTTC. It specifies CASRKQGHEQYF. The chain recombines TRBV14 with TRBJ2-5; 7 positions agree with TRBD1. The closer fit of TRBJ2-7 to the DNA end suggests the J call may be wrong. The CDR3 totals 12 residues. Germline assignment: CDR1 SGHDN and CDR2 FVKESK.

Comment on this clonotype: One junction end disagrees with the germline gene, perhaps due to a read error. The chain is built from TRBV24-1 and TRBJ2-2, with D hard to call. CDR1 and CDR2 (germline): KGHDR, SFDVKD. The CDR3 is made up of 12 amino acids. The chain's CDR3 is CVTTSDTGELFF. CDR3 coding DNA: TGTGTCACCACAAGCGACACCGGGGAGCTGTTTTTT.